This entry lists 25 T cell receptor beta chains sequenced from one sample in a study of PD-L1 blockade in urothelial cancer. Data came from immunoSEQ multiplex PCR; TCRdb stores just in-frame clones and leaves some out. The top ten hold around 1.7% of the sample, which has around 120,000 clones, roughly 89% seen once. Time point given: peripheral blood 6 weeks after treatment start. Material: PBMCs, obtained around atezolizumab (anti-PD-L1) treatment. The receptors here all came from a man aged 60-69 years with urothelial cancer.

V gene TRBV7-9 combines with J gene TRBJ2-5, with D possibly being TRBD1 (6 bases). In germline, CDR1 is SEHNR, CDR2 FQNEAQ (reference sequence). This CDR3 has 13 amino acids. V gave up 3 bases and J gave up 5 bases, with 10 bases separating them. The CDR3 region has the DNA TGTGCCAGCAGCTTGGGGGCCCGGGAGACCCAGTACTTC. The encoded protein is CASSLGARETQYF.

In DNA form, the CDR3 reads TGTGCCAGTAGTCATGGACAGGCCGCCTACGAGCAGTACTTC. Translating gives CASSHGQAAYEQYF. This rearrangement joins TRBV19 to TRBJ2-7, with 7 bases matching TRBD1. V shed 5 bases, J shed 2 bases, and the junction held 6 bases outside the gene matches. The CDR3 is 14 residues long. Germline V gene data show CDR1 as LNHDA and CDR2 as SQIVND (reference sequence).

The chain couples TRBV6-1 to TRBJ2-2; 9 bases map to TRBD2. Trimming took 8 bases from V and 5 from J; bases not matched to a gene: 6. The CDR3 runs 14 residues. Germline CDR1 MNHNS, CDR2 SASEGT. CDR3 in amino acids: CASRPAGGTGELFF. CDR3 DNA: TGTGCCAGCCGTCCAGCGGGAGGAACCGGGGAGCTGTTTTTT.

The chain recombines TRBV2 with TRBJ2-3; the D gene is possibly TRBD2 (5 bases). Trimming took off 3 bases at V and 2 bases at J, with 12 bases between the two ends. CDR1 SNHLY and CDR2 FYNNEI come from the germline V gene. This CDR3 is built from 15 residues. CDR3 nucleotides: TGTGCCAGCAGTGAGAATGGACTTCCCACAGATACGCAGTATTTT. Protein: CASSENGLPTDTQYF. The full variable domain, in which reference TRBV2 and TRBJ2-3 provide the parts outside the CDR3, is EPEVTQTPSHQVTQMGQEVILRCVPISNHLYFYWYRQILGQKVEFLVSFYNNEISEKSEIFDDQFSVERPDGSNFTLKIRSTKLEDSAMYFCASSENGLPTDTQYFGPGTRLTVL.

This chain connects TRBV18 to TRBJ1-1; weak D call: TRBD1 (5 bases). Trimming took 1 base from V and 1 from J, leaving 10 bases between them. Germline CDR1 KGHSH, CDR2 LQKENI. The CDR3 contains 15 residues. The CDR3 nucleotides read TGTGCCAGCTCACCACAGGGGTGGACGAACACTGAAGCTTTCTTT. This gives the protein CASSPQGWTNTEAFF.

The chain combines TRBV5-6 with TRBJ1-2; the D gene is possibly TRBD1 (6 bases). V was pared by 0 bases and J by 8 bases, with 11 bases between. Per the germline V gene, CDR1 is SGHDT and CDR2 is YYEEEE. The CDR3 loop spans 13 amino acids. The CDR3 region has the DNA TGTGCCAGCAGCTTGGCGGGGGGCCGGGGCTACACCTTC. This translates into CASSLAGGRGYTF.

The J gene is TRBJ1-1, the V gene TRBV11-3; D perhaps matches TRBD1 (6 bases). There are 12 residues in the CDR3. Germline V CDR1 and CDR2: SGHNT, YENEEA. The V gene lost 5 bases and the J gene lost 7 bases, with 11 bases spanning the gap. The DNA for the CDR3 is TGTGCCAGCAGCCCGCGACAGGTTGAAGCTTTCTTT. Its protein is CASSPRQVEAFF.

The rearrangement uses TRBV18 and TRBJ1-4; TRBD1 might be the D (5 bases). V lost 3 bases to trimming and J lost 8 bases, with 10 bases between them. The CDR3 totals 13 residues. In germline, CDR1 is KGHSH, CDR2 LQKENI. Here the CDR3 reads CASSPQGREKLFF. The CDR3 bases are TGTGCCAGCTCACCTCAGGGCAGGGAAAAACTGTTTTTT.

Concerning this clone itself: The junction and the germline gene differ at one end; a read error may be behind it. The chain is built from TRBV5-4 and TRBJ1-1, with D possibly TRBD1 on 6 matching bases. The CDR3 has 13 residues. Germline V gene data show CDR1 as SGHNT and CDR2 as YYREEE (reference sequence). DNA for the CDR3: TGTGCCAGCAGGTTGGACAGGAACACTGAAGCTTTCTTT. Protein sequence: CASRLDRNTEAFF.

The J gene is TRBJ2-5, the V gene TRBV9; 9 bases are a match to TRBD1. Germline CDR1 is SGDLS and CDR2 is YYNGEE. The CDR3 sequence is 15 residues long. J gave up 5 bases and V 0 bases, and 5 bases lay outside the gene matches. Written as DNA, the CDR3 is TGTGCCAGCAGCGTAGGAGGACAGGGGCTGGAGACCCAGTACTTC. Residues: CASSVGGQGLETQYF.

This chain joins TRBV7-9 and TRBJ1-3, with 9 bases identical to TRBD1. CDR1 and CDR2 from the germline V gene are SEHNR and FQNEAQ (reference sequence). The CDR3 runs to 18 residues. J was trimmed by 3 bases and V by 4 bases; bases with no gene match: 13. The CDR3 sequence: CASSYGQGILRVGNTIYF. The CDR3 DNA reads as TGTGCCAGCAGCTACGGACAGGGGATACTGCGCGTTGGAAACACCATATATTTT.

The V call is TRBV23-1, the J call TRBJ1-2, with 9 positions matching TRBD1. TRBV23-1 is classed as an ORF, of uncertain function. This CDR3 has 19 amino acids. V lost 0 bases, J lost 2 bases, and 13 bases stayed unmatched. The CDR3 nucleotides are TGCGCCAGCAGTCAATCCCAGCGACGGGACAGGGAGGAGAACTATGGCTACACCTTC. Its translation: CASSQSQRRDREENYGYTF.

The chain employs TRBV18 and TRBJ2-7; maybe TRBD2 (5 bases). The V end lost 3 bases, the J end lost 2 bases, and 14 bases lay between the germline ends. This CDR3 has 15 amino acids. CDR1 is KGHSH, CDR2 LQKENI, per germline. CDR3 DNA: TGTGCCAGCTCACCCTCAGGCGAGGGAACCTACGAGCAGTACTTC. This codes for CASSPSGEGTYEQYF.

This clone was counted once. The gene calls are TRBV5-1 and TRBJ1-1; 9 bases fit TRBD1. V trimming: 4 bases; J trimming: 0 bases; junction bases outside the gene matches: 4. CDR1 and CDR2 (germline): SGHRS, YFSETQ. The CDR3 extends over 15 amino acids. The CDR3 protein is CASSPDRGMNTEAFF. In DNA form, the CDR3 reads TGCGCCAGCAGCCCGGACAGGGGAATGAACACTGAAGCTTTCTTT.

The chain has TRBV5-4 and TRBJ2-5; 7 bases fit TRBD2. The germline CDR1 and CDR2 sequences are SGHNT and YYREEE (reference sequence). This CDR3 is built from 14 residues. V trimming: 6 bases; J trimming: 4 bases; junction bases outside the gene matches: 9. CDR3 region: CASNPPGGRETQYF. The CDR3 DNA is TGTGCCAGCAACCCCCCGGGAGGCCGAGAGACCCAGTACTTC. Together with reference TRBV5-4 and TRBJ2-5, the CDR3 gives the full variable domain: ETGVTQSPTHLIKTRGQQVTLRCSSQSGHNTVSWYQQALGQGPQFIFQYYREEENGRGNFPPRFSGLQFPNYSSELNVNALELDDSALYLCASNPPGGRETQYFGPGTRLLVL.

This clone has just one count. The chain carries TRBV29-1 and TRBJ2-1, with D maybe TRBD2 (5 bases). Trimming shortened V by 6 bases and J by 0 bases, and 15 bases separated the two germline ends. The CDR3 contains 15 residues. Germline V lookup: CDR1 SQVTM, CDR2 ANQGSEA. CDR3 nucleotides: TGCAGCGTCCCCCCGCGCGGGTCCTCCTACAATGAGCAGTTCTTC. Its translation: CSVPPRGSSYNEQFF.

The V call is TRBV9, the J call TRBJ2-3; TRBD2 aligns across 7 bases. Germline V lookup: CDR1 SGDLS, CDR2 YYNGEE. This CDR3 has 15 amino acids. J gave up 3 bases and V 7 bases, and 11 bases lay outside the gene matches. DNA for the CDR3: TGTGCCAGCGCCTCGGGGGGAGCGTTGACAGATACGCAGTATTTT. Translating gives CASASGGALTDTQYF.

V is TRBV6-1 and J is TRBJ2-4; no definite D call. CDR3 length: 13 residues. Germline-derived CDR1 and CDR2 are MNHNS and SASEGT. V gave up 2 bases and J gave up 9 bases, with 11 bases separating them. The CDR3 spells CASSEFEARIQYF. In nucleotides, the CDR3 is TGTGCCAGCAGTGAATTTGAGGCGCGCATTCAGTACTTC.

This rearrangement joins TRBV4-1 to TRBJ1-1; D might be TRBD1 (6 bases). CDR1 and CDR2 (germline): MGHRA, YSYEKL. Trimming took 5 bases from V and 0 from J, leaving 19 bases between them. This CDR3 is built from 17 residues. The CDR3 bases are TGCGCCAGCAGCTACAGGGAGCTAAAAACCATGAACACTGAAGCTTTCTTT. Translating it yields CASSYRELKTMNTEAFF.

This rearrangement joins TRBV28 to TRBJ2-7; 7 bases map to TRBD1. The V segment lost 2 bases and the J segment 3 bases; nucleotides outside the gene matches: 4. Germline V lookup: CDR1 MDHEN, CDR2 SYDVKM. There are 14 residues in the CDR3. CDR3 in DNA: TGTGCCAGCAGTTTAGTCCAGGGGGTCTACGAGCAGTACTTC. Encoded protein: CASSLVQGVYEQYF.

A single count supports this clone. The rearrangement uses TRBV4-1 and TRBJ2-7, with 7 bases identical to TRBD1. Losses at the gene ends were 4 bases for V and 2 bases for J; bases not matched to a gene: 8. The CDR3 runs 15 residues. CDR1 is MGHRA, CDR2 YSYEKL, per germline. CDR3 in amino acids: CASSPVDRATYEQYF. CDR3 coding DNA: TGCGCCAGCAGCCCCGTTGACAGGGCGACCTACGAGCAGTACTTC.

This sequence joins TRBV28 and TRBJ1-2; D gene uncertain. Germline V gene sequence: CDR1 MDHEN, CDR2 SYDVKM. V dropped 1 base and J dropped 5 bases, with 11 bases sitting between them. The CDR3 extends over 14 amino acids. The CDR3 DNA follows: TGTGCCAGCAGTTTATTCTCCGCGGGTTATGGCTACACCTTC. Protein sequence: CASSLFSAGYGYTF.

The chain carries TRBV7-3 and TRBJ2-1, with 11 bases that match TRBD2. Germline CDR1 reads SGHTA; CDR2 reads FQGTGA. The CDR3 spans 16 residues. After removal of 5 bases from V and 10 bases from J, the junction contained 13 bases not matched to a gene. The CDR3 protein is CASSRGLAERGGEQFF. CDR3 sequence (DNA): TGTGCCAGCAGCAGGGGACTAGCGGAACGAGGGGGGGAGCAGTTCTTC.

This clone was picked up a small number of times. The V and J genes are TRBV11-2 and TRBJ2-1; 7 bases align to TRBD2. Germline CDR1 and CDR2: SGHAT and FQNNGV. Trimming took 1 base from V and 4 from J; bases not matched to a gene: 10. CDR3 length: 17 residues. Here the CDR3 DNA reads TGTGCCAGCAGCTTAGGAACTCTAGCGGCAACATACAATGAGCAGTTCTTC. It translates to CASSLGTLAATYNEQFF.

Written as DNA, the CDR3 is TGCGCCAGCAGACGGACAGGGGATGCCGGGGAGCTGTTTTTT. Protein: CASRRTGDAGELFF. The genes are TRBV5-1 and TRBJ2-2; 9 bases are shared with TRBD1. V shed 5 bases and J 6 bases; nucleotides not matched to a gene: 5. The CDR3 covers 14 residues. CDR1 is SGHRS, CDR2 YFSETQ, per germline.